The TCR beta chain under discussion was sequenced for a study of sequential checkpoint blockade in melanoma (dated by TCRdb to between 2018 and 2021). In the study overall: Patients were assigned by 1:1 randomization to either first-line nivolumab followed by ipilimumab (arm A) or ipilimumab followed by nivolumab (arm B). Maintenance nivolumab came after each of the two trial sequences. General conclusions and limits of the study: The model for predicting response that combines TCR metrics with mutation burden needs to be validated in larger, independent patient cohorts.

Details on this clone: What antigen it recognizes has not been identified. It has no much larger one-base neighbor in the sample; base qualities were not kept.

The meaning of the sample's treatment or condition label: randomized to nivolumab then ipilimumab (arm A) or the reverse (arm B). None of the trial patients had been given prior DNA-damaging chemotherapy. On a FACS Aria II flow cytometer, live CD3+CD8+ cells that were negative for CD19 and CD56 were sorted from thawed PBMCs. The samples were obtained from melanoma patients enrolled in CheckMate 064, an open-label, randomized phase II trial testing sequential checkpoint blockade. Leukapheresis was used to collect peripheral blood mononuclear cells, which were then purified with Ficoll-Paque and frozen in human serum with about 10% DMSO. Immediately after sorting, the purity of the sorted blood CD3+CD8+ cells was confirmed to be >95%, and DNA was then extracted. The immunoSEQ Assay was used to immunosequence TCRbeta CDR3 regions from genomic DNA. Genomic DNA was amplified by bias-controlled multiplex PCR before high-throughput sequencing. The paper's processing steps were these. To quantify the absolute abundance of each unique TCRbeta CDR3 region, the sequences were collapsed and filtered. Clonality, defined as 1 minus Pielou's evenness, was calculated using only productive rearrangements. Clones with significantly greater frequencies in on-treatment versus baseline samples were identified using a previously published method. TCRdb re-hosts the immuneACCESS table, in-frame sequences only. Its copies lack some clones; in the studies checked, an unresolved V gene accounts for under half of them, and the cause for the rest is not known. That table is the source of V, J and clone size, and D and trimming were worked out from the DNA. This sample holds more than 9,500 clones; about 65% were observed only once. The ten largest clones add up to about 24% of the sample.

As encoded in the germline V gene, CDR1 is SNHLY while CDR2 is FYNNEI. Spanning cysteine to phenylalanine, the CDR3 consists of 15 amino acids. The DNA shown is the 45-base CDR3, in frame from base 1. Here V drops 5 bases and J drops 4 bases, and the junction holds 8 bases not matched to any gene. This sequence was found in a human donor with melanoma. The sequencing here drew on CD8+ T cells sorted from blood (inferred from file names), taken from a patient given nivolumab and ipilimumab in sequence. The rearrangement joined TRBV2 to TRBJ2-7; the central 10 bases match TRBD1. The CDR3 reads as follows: CASSLRQGAGYEQYF. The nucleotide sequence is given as TGTGCCAGCAGTCTCAGACAGGGGGCCGGGTACGAGCAGTACTTC.